This TCR beta chain was documented in a study of cytomegalovirus exposure and HLA in healthy donors. Findings and caveats of the study: The authors later found TCR association rates varying by HLA locus, with DRB1 most and HLA-C fewest. Indistinguishable V segments such as TRBV6-2 and TRBV6-3 were excluded.

The PCR had 60 Vbeta and 13 Jbeta primers. Measured with immunoSEQ multiplex PCR; TCRdb has only the in-frame clones, and not every one. The table includes under 170,000 clones, 60% to 85% detected once. The CDR3 loop spans 16 amino acids. V lost 9 bases and J lost 4; bases outside the gene matches: 10. Per the germline V gene, CDR1 is KGHSH and CDR2 is LQKENI. In the case of this clone: Antigen: not known.

This sequence originates from a man aged 45-65 years in good health and CMV-seropositive. The sequenced sample consisted of PBMCs. The chain has TRBV18 and TRBJ2-2; 11 bases match TRBD2. CDR3 amino acids: CASLPGTSGRTGELFF. The DNA of the CDR3 is TGTGCCAGTCTACCAGGGACTAGCGGCCGCACCGGGGAGCTGTTTTTT.